Listed below are T cell receptor beta chains from one sample, sequenced in a study of shared T cell receptors in the human thymus. Assay used: immunoSEQ multiplex PCR; TCRdb lists only in-frame clones, some missing. The sample consists of some 760,000 clones, roughly 85% of them appearing once. The same data also contributed to another study, on human thymus T cells.

The specimen was thymocytes. The source of these receptors is a girl less than two years old with a congenital heart defect. Each CDR3 is given with its conserved first and last residue. Fields, in order: V gene, D gene, clone size, J gene, CDR3 protein, CDR3 DNA. The D gene is left open where the match is weak. Part of the rows lack a size; the others show once, few, many or a class for expanded clones.

TRBV30	TRBD1	-	TRBJ1-1	CAWSTGGDTEAFF	TGTGCCTGGAGTACAGGGGGGGACACTGAAGCTTTCTTT
TRBV30	TRBD1	-	TRBJ1-4	CAWSAPDRDREKLFF	TGTGCCTGGAGTGCCCCGGACAGGGATAGGGAAAAACTGTTTTTT
TRBV13	-	-	TRBJ2-7	CASSLGGHQTYEQYF	TGTGCCAGCAGCCTAGGGGGGCACCAGACCTACGAGCAGTACTTC
TRBV5-6	TRBD2	once	TRBJ2-3	CASSQDPGLLTDTQYF	TGTGCCAGCAGCCAAGACCCGGGACTACTCACAGATACGCAGTATTTT
TRBV7-2	-	-	TRBJ2-1	CASSLTVGSGMDYNEQFF	TGTGCCAGCAGCTTAACAGTAGGTAGCGGCATGGACTACAATGAGCAGTTCTTC
TRBV9	TRBD1	-	TRBJ1-1	CASTQGQGGTEAFF	TGTGCCAGCACGCAGGGACAGGGTGGTACTGAAGCTTTCTTT
TRBV4-2	TRBD1	-	TRBJ2-7	CASSRDKRTGVYEQYF	TGTGCCAGCAGCCGGGACAAGCGGACAGGGGTCTACGAGCAGTACTTC
TRBV29-1	TRBD1	once	TRBJ2-5	CSVVKGGLETQYF	TGCAGCGTTGTAAAAGGGGGCTTAGAGACCCAGTACTTC
TRBV27	TRBD1	-	TRBJ2-7	CASSRDSYEQYF	TGTGCCAGCAGCAGGGACAGCTACGAGCAGTACTTC
TRBV7-2	-	-	TRBJ1-2	CASSLLSRRLEGYTF	TGTGCCAGCAGCTTATTGTCACGGCGTCTAGAAGGCTACACCTTC
TRBV5-6	-	-	TRBJ1-5	CASSFGFRVEERPQHF	TGTGCCAGCAGCTTCGGTTTCAGGGTCGAGGAGAGGCCCCAGCATTTT
TRBV29-1	-	-	TRBJ1-2	CSVAGALPYGYTF	TGCAGCGTTGCAGGGGCCCTGCCCTATGGCTACACCTTC
TRBV5-1	TRBD2	-	TRBJ2-1	CASRVGTSGGSGSYNEQFF	TGCGCCAGCAGAGTGGGCACTAGCGGGGGGAGTGGCTCCTACAATGAGCAGTTCTTC
TRBV28	TRBD2	-	TRBJ2-5	CASRPSQTSGGLGETQYF	TGTGCCAGCAGACCCTCCCAGACTAGCGGGGGGCTGGGAGAGACCCAGTACTTC
TRBV28	TRBD1	-	TRBJ2-1	CASSRDSVRYNEQFF	TGTGCCAGCAGTCGGGACAGCGTAAGGTACAATGAGCAGTTCTTC
TRBV2	TRBD1	-	TRBJ2-7	CASIGDKTGYEQYF	TGTGCCAGCATAGGCGACAAGACAGGGTACGAGCAGTACTTC
TRBV29-1	TRBD1	once	TRBJ2-5	CSVDKGRDRRKTQYF	TGCAGCGTTGATAAAGGACGGGACAGGAGAAAGACCCAGTACTTC
TRBV2	TRBD1	-	TRBJ1-2	CASSELRDSELANYGYTF	TGTGCCAGCAGTGAACTCCGGGACAGCGAACTAGCTAACTATGGCTACACCTTC
TRBV10-3	TRBD1	-	TRBJ1-3	CAISEPGTVGNTIYF	TGTGCCATCAGTGAGCCCGGGACAGTTGGAAACACCATATATTTT
TRBV29-1	-	-	TRBJ2-3	CSVEMGLADTQYF	TGCAGCGTTGAAATGGGACTCGCAGATACGCAGTATTTT
TRBV18	-	-	TRBJ1-2	CASSPQRNYGYTF	TGTGCCAGCTCTCCACAGCGTAACTATGGCTACACCTTC
TRBV23-1	-	few	TRBJ1-2	CASSQAAERYGYTF	TGCGCCAGCAGTCAAGCGGCGGAACGCTATGGCTACACCTTC
TRBV5-4	TRBD1	-	TRBJ2-7	CASSSTGGWDEQYF	TGTGCCAGCAGCTCTACAGGGGGATGGGACGAGCAGTACTTC
TRBV7-6	-	-	TRBJ2-3	CASSPRWTTSPWGTQYF	TGTGCCAGCAGCCCGAGGTGGACTACCTCCCCTTGGGGTACGCAGTATTTT
TRBV15	-	once	TRBJ2-2	CATSRVPTGSSRTGELFF	TGTGCCACCAGCAGAGTTCCCACAGGCTCATCACGCACCGGGGAGCTGTTTTTT
TRBV6-5	TRBD1	-	TRBJ1-1	CASSYSRGSVNTEAFF	TGTGCCAGCAGTTACTCCAGGGGGAGCGTGAACACTGAAGCTTTCTTT
TRBV2	TRBD1	few	TRBJ1-1	CASSEIQGVDTEAFF	TGTGCCAGCAGTGAGATTCAGGGGGTGGACACTGAAGCTTTCTTT
TRBV6-1	TRBD1	-	TRBJ1-2	CASKGALGYGYTF	TGTGCCAGCAAGGGGGCGTTAGGTTATGGCTACACCTTC
TRBV10-3	TRBD1	-	TRBJ2-2	CAIRNDRGRNTGELFF	TGTGCCATCAGGAACGACAGGGGGCGGAACACCGGGGAGCTGTTTTTT
TRBV28	-	-	TRBJ1-5	CASSLMGGQPQHF	TGTGCCAGCAGTTTAATGGGAGGTCAGCCCCAGCATTTT
TRBV19	TRBD1	-	TRBJ2-7	CASRQGTNEQYF	TGTGCCAGCCGACAGGGGACGAACGAGCAGTACTTC
TRBV7-9	TRBD1	-	TRBJ2-6	CASSLGGTGSSGANVLTF	TGTGCCAGCAGCTTAGGCGGGACAGGGAGCTCTGGGGCCAACGTCCTGACTTTC
TRBV5-6	TRBD2	-	TRBJ2-2	CASSWLARELNTGELFF	TGTGCCAGCAGCTGGCTAGCGCGGGAGTTGAACACCGGGGAGCTGTTTTTT
TRBV18	TRBD1	-	TRBJ1-5	CASSMTGRTNRLNQPQHF	TGTGCCAGCTCAATGACAGGGAGGACGAACAGGCTCAATCAGCCCCAGCATTTT
TRBV6-1	TRBD1	once	TRBJ2-6	CASSGQGTTGANVLTF	TGTGCCAGCAGTGGACAGGGGACCACTGGGGCCAACGTCCTGACTTTC
TRBV4-3	-	-	TRBJ1-3	CASSLWPSSSGNTIYF	TGCGCCAGCAGCCTTTGGCCTTCAAGCTCTGGAAACACCATATATTTT
TRBV7-2	TRBD1	few	TRBJ1-6	CASRVLRQGESSYNSPLHF	TGTGCCAGCAGAGTTCTCCGACAGGGGGAGTCCTCCTATAATTCACCCCTCCACTTT
TRBV7-9	-	-	TRBJ2-5	CASSLHSPGQPETQYF	TGTGCCAGCAGCTTACATAGTCCGGGACAACCAGAGACCCAGTACTTC
TRBV20-1	-	-	TRBJ1-6	CSALGGLALHF	TGCAGTGCTTTGGGGGGGTTAGCCCTCCACTTT
TRBV19	-	few	TRBJ1-1	CASSDRRITEAFF	TGTGCCAGCAGCGACAGGCGGATTACTGAAGCTTTCTTT
TRBV6-5	-	once	TRBJ2-5	CASSYSIGRGGETQYF	TGTGCCAGCAGTTACTCGATAGGGCGGGGTGGGGAGACCCAGTACTTC
TRBV9	TRBD1	-	TRBJ1-2	CASSNSTGANYGYTF	TGTGCCAGCAGCAACTCGACAGGGGCCAACTATGGCTACACCTTC
TRBV5-5	-	-	TRBJ2-1	CASSCPVGNRPVTNEQFF	TGTGCCAGCAGCTGCCCGGTGGGGAACAGGCCAGTAACGAATGAGCAGTTCTTC
TRBV25-1	-	-	TRBJ2-7	CASSECRRDEQYF	TGTGCCAGCAGTGAATGTCGCAGGGACGAGCAGTACTTC
TRBV6-1	-	-	TRBJ2-1	CASSESSGGSYNEQFF	TGTGCCAGCAGTGAATCGTCCGGGGGCTCCTACAATGAGCAGTTCTTC
TRBV28	-	-	TRBJ2-7	CASSPTGFSYEQYF	TGTGCCAGCAGCCCGACAGGATTCTCCTACGAGCAGTACTTC
TRBV14	TRBD1	few	TRBJ1-4	CASSHRDRENEKLFF	TGTGCCAGCAGCCACCGGGACAGGGAAAATGAAAAACTGTTTTTT
TRBV10-2	TRBD2	-	TRBJ2-7	CASSEFGRLAGIKGSSYEQYF	TGCGCCAGCAGTGAGTTCGGGAGACTAGCGGGGATTAAAGGGAGCTCCTACGAGCAGTACTTC
TRBV9	TRBD2	-	TRBJ2-3	CASSVGGGGITDTQYF	TGTGCCAGCAGCGTAGGGGGCGGGGGGATCACAGATACGCAGTATTTT
TRBV5-4	-	-	TRBJ1-3	CASSLGTSGNTIYF	TGTGCCAGCAGCTTGGGGACTAGTGGAAACACCATATATTTT
TRBV5-6	TRBD2	-	TRBJ2-7	CASSLWDYRFHEQYF	TGTGCCAGCAGCTTGTGGGACTACAGGTTCCACGAGCAGTACTTC
TRBV6-5	TRBD1	-	TRBJ1-2	CASTGGDREGEWTF	TGTGCCAGCACCGGGGGGGACAGGGAAGGAGAGTGGACCTTC
TRBV4-3	-	-	TRBJ1-1	CASSQDDSPRITEAFF	TGCGCCAGCAGCCAAGATGACAGCCCCAGGATCACTGAAGCTTTCTTT
TRBV7-7	TRBD2	few	TRBJ2-7	CASSPQRDPDSPADEQYF	TGTGCTAGCAGCCCCCAGCGGGATCCGGACTCTCCTGCCGACGAGCAGTACTTC
TRBV2	-	-	TRBJ2-4	CASSQTGHTWSHF	TGTGCCAGCAGCCAAACCGGACACACTTGGTCCCACTTC
TRBV4-1	-	-	TRBJ1-2	CASSQVEQGLGGYTF	TGCGCCAGCAGCCAAGTGGAACAGGGTTTGGGGGGCTACACCTTC
TRBV28	-	-	TRBJ1-2	CASSLLLQADNYGYTF	TGTGCCAGCAGTTTATTGTTACAGGCGGATAACTATGGCTACACCTTC
TRBV27	-	-	TRBJ2-5	CASSPGHLIQETQYF	TGTGCCAGCAGTCCGGGACACCTCATACAAGAGACCCAGTACTTC
TRBV28	TRBD1	-	TRBJ1-5	CASSFVQGACNQPQHF	TGTGCCAGCAGTTTTGTGCAGGGGGCTTGCAATCAGCCCCAGCATTTT
TRBV15	-	-	TRBJ2-2	CATSRATTDNTNTGELFF	TGTGCCACCAGCAGAGCTACTACGGACAACACCAACACCGGGGAGCTGTTTTTT